Shown below are 10 T cell receptor beta chains from a single sample sequenced in a study of neoadjuvant anti-PD-1 for oral cavity cancer. Measured with immunoSEQ multiplex PCR; TCRdb has only the in-frame clones, and not every one. Here the sample spans under 85,000 clones, approximately 80% being singletons. This specimen was PBMCs, taken before nivolumab (anti-PD-1) treatment. The source of these receptors is a person aged 40 to 85 with oral cavity squamous cell carcinoma.

With regard to this clone: Other DNA sequences within the sample encode an identical CDR3. The chain has TRBV2 and TRBJ2-1; D is undetermined. The CDR3 contains 11 residues. The germline gives CDR1 SNHLY, CDR2 FYNNEI. Trimming cost V 4 bases and J 4 bases, with 2 bases left between them. CDR3 sequence: CASSVYNEQFF. In DNA, the CDR3 is TGTGCCAGCAGTGTTTACAATGAGCAGTTCTTC.

The chain is built from TRBV6-5 and TRBJ2-3; a possible D gene is TRBD2 (6 bases). The germline V gene has CDR1 MNHEY and CDR2 SVGAGI. Trimming left V 6 bases short and J 8 bases short, with 12 bases between. This CDR3 has 12 residues. DNA for the CDR3: TGTGCCAGCAGCTCGGGACTCCGTACGCAGTATTTT. Its protein is CASSSGLRTQYF.

This clone has just one count. The chain has TRBV6-1 and TRBJ1-3; D unresolved. Germline CDR1 is MNHNS and CDR2 is SASEGT. The CDR3 loop spans 15 amino acids. Trimming pared 4 bases from V and 5 bases from J, leaving 15 bases between. This CDR3 reads CASSGRDFDRNTIYF. The DNA for the CDR3 is TGTGCCAGCAGTGGGCGAGACTTTGATAGAAACACCATATATTTT.

The chain links TRBV5-6 to TRBJ2-3; maybe TRBD2 (7 bases). The CDR3 totals 18 residues. Trimming took off 5 bases at V and 2 bases at J, with 24 bases between the two ends. From germline, CDR1 is SGHDT and CDR2 YYEEEE. CDR3 bases: TGTGCCAGCAGTTCTATCCTCGGGGGGCTACCGAACACAGATACGCAGTATTTT. Its translation is CASSSILGGLPNTDTQYF.

The V gene is TRBV6-1, the J gene TRBJ1-2, with TRBD1 as a possible D gene (5 bases). CDR1 is MNHNS, CDR2 SASEGT, per germline. This CDR3 has 15 amino acids. The V gene lost 2 bases and the J gene lost 4 bases, with 14 bases spanning the gap. As DNA, the CDR3 is TGTGCCAGCAGTGAATTTGGGGCGGCGGGCTATGGCTACACCTTC. Translated, it gives CASSEFGAAGYGYTF.

The rearrangement joins TRBV7-6 to TRBJ2-1; 9 bases line up with TRBD2. The CDR3 loop spans 16 amino acids. The germline V gene encodes CDR1 SGHVS and CDR2 FNYEAQ. Losses at the gene ends were 2 bases for V and 4 bases for J; bases not matched to a gene: 6. The CDR3 nucleotides read TGTGCCAGCAGCTTACAAGCGGGAGGAGGATACAATGAGCAGTTCTTC. Encoded protein: CASSLQAGGGYNEQFF.

V is TRBV5-1 and J is TRBJ2-1; TRBD2 might be the D (6 bases). The CDR3 covers 17 residues. Trimming stripped 0 bases from V and 7 bases from J, with 20 bases between. Germline CDR1 SGHRS, CDR2 YFSETQ. For the CDR3, the DNA is TGCGCCAGCAGCTTGGCGGGGGTGGGAGGAGTCATTAATGAGCAGTTCTTC. This codes for CASSLAGVGGVINEQFF.

This rearrangement joins TRBV5-1 to TRBJ2-7, with TRBD1 as a possible D gene (6 bases). The CDR3 length is 15 residues. Trimming shortened V by 4 bases and J by 2 bases, and 16 bases separated the two germline ends. CDR1 and CDR2 (germline): SGHRS, YFSETQ. DNA for the CDR3: TGCGCCAGCAGCCCAACACAGGGTCCGGCCTACGAGCAGTACTTC. Residues: CASSPTQGPAYEQYF. The entire variable domain, with the rest obtained from reference TRBV5-1 and TRBJ2-7, is as follows: KAGVTQTPRYLIKTRGQQVTLSCSPISGHRSVSWYQQTPGQGLQFLFEYFSETQRNKGNFPGRFSGRQFSNSRSEMNVSTLELGDSALYLCASSPTQGPAYEQYFGPGTRLTVT.

The chain has TRBV6-6 and TRBJ1-5; D remains ambiguous. V dropped 2 bases and J dropped 4 bases, with 12 bases sitting between them. This CDR3 region has 15 residues. Germline V lookup: CDR1 MNHNY, CDR2 SVGAGI (reference sequence). CDR3 DNA: TGTGCCAGCAGTTACCGGGGAAGGGAAAATCAGCCCCAGCATTTT. This sequence encodes CASSYRGRENQPQHF.

J is TRBJ2-7 and V is TRBV4-1; 8 positions match TRBD1. CDR3 length equals 18 residues. Per germline, CDR1 MGHRA and CDR2 YSYEKL. Trimming at V came to 1 base and at J to 2 bases, leaving 13 bases not matched to a gene. The CDR3 reads CASSQGGTGTILTYEQYF. CDR3 nucleotide sequence: TGCGCCAGCAGCCAAGGCGGGACAGGCACCATACTAACCTACGAGCAGTACTTC.